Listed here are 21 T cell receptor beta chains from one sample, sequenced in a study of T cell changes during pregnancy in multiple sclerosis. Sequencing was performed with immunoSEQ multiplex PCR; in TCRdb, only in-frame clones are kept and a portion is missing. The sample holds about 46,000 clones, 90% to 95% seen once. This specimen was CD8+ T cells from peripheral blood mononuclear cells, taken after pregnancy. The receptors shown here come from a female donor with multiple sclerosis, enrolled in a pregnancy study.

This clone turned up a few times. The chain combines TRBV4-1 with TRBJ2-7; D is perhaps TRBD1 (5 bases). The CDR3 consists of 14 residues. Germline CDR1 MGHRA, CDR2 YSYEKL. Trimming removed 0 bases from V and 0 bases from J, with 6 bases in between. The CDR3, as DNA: TGCGCCAGCAGCCAAGAGGACATCTCCTACGAGCAGTACTTC. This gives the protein CASSQEDISYEQYF.

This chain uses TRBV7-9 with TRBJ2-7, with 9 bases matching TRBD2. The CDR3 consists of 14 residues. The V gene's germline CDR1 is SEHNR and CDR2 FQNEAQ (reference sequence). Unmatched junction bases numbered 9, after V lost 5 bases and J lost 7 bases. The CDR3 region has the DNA TGTGCCAGCAGCCTCCCCCGCGGGGGGGGTGAGCAGTACTTC. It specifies CASSLPRGGGEQYF.

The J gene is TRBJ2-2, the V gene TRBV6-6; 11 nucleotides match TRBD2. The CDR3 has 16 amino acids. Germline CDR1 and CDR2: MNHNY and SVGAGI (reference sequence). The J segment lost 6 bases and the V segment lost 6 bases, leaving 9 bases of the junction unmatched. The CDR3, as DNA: TGTGCCAGCAGGTCGACTAGCGGGGTGGCTGCCGGGGAGCTGTTTTTT. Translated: CASRSTSGVAAGELFF.

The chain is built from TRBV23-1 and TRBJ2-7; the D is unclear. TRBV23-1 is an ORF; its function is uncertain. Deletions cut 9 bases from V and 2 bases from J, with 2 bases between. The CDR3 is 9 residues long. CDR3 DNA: TGCGCCAGTACCTACGAGCAGTACTTC. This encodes CASTYEQYF.

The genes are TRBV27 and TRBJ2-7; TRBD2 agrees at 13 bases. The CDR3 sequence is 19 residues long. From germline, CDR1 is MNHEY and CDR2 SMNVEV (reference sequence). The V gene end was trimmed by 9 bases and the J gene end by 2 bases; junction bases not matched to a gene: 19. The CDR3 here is CARAPKGQGTSGDPYEQYF. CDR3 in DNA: TGTGCCAGGGCCCCTAAGGGACAGGGGACTAGCGGGGACCCCTACGAGCAGTACTTC.

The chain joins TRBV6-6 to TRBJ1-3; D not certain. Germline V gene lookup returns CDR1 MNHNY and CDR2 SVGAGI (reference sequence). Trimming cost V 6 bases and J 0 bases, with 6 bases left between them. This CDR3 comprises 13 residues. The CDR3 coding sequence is TGTGCCAGCAGCCTCAGCTCTGGAAACACCATATATTTT. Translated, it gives CASSLSSGNTIYF.

CDR3 protein: CASTKWSGEAGELFF. The CDR3 DNA reads TGTGCCAGCACCAAGTGGTCCGGGGAGGCCGGGGAGCTGTTTTTT. The rearrangement joins TRBV11-2 to TRBJ2-2; the D gene is possibly TRBD2 (6 bases). V gave up 7 bases and J gave up 6 bases, with 18 bases separating them. CDR3 length: 15 residues. Germline CDR1 and CDR2: SGHAT and FQNNGV.

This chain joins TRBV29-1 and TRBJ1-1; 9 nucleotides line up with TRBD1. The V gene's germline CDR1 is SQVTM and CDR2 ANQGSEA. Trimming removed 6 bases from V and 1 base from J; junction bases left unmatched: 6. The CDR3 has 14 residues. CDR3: CSVETGGPNTEAFF. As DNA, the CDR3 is TGCAGCGTCGAAACAGGGGGCCCGAACACTGAAGCTTTCTTT. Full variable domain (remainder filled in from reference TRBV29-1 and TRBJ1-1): SAVISQKPSRDICQRGTSLTIQCQVDSQVTMMFWYRQQPGQSLTLIATANQGSEATYESGFVIDKFPISRPNLTFSTLTVSNMSPEDSSIYLCSVETGGPNTEAFFGQGTRLTVV.

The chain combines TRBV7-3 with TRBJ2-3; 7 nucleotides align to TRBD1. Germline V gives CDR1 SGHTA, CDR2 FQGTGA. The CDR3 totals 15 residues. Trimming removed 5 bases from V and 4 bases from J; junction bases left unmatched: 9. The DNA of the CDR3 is TGTGCCAGCAGCCCGGAGACAGGGATCTCAGATACGCAGTATTTT. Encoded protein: CASSPETGISDTQYF.

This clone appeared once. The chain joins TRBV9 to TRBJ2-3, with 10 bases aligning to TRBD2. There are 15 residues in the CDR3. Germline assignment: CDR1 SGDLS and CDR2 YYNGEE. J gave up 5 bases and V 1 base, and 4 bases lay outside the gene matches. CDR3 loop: CASSVSGGVVDTQYF. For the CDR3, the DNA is TGTGCCAGCAGCGTAAGCGGGGGGGTAGTAGATACGCAGTATTTT.

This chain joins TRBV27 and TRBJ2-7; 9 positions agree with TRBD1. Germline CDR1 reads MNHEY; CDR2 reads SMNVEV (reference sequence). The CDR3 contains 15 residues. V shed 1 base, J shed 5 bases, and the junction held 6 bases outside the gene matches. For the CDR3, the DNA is TGTGCCAGCAGTTTATTTGGGACAGGGATCAACGAGCAGTACTTC. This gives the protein CASSLFGTGINEQYF.

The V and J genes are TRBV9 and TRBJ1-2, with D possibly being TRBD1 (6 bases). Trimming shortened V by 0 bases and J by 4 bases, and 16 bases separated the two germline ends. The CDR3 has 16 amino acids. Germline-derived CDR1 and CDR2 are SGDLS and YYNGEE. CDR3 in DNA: TGTGCCAGCAGCGTAGTCCACGGACAGAGCGGCTATGGCTACACCTTC. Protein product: CASSVVHGQSGYGYTF.

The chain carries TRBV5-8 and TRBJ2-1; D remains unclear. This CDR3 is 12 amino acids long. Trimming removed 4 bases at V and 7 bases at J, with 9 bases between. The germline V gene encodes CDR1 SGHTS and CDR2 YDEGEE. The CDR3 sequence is CASSHTTNEQFF. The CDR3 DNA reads TGTGCCAGCAGCCATACCACAAATGAGCAGTTCTTC.

The CDR3: CASSVGREQETQYF. In DNA, the CDR3 is TGTGCCAGCAGCGTAGGTCGGGAGCAAGAGACCCAGTACTTC. The J gene is TRBJ2-5, the V gene TRBV9; D may be TRBD2 (6 bases). Trimming removed 0 bases at V and 2 bases at J, with 8 bases between. CDR1 SGDLS and CDR2 YYNGEE come from the germline V gene. The CDR3 loop spans 14 amino acids.

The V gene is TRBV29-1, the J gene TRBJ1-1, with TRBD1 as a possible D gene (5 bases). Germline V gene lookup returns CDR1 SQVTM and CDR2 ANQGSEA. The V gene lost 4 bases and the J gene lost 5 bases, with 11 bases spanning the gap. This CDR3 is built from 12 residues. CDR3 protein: CSVGQGGTEAFF. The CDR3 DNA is TGCAGCGTTGGCCAGGGAGGTACTGAAGCTTTCTTT.

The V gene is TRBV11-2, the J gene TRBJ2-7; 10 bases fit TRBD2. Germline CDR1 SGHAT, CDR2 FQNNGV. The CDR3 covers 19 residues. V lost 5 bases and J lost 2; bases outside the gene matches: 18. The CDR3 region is CASSLLAGGPASPAYEQYF. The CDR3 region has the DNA TGTGCCAGCAGCCTCTTAGCGGGAGGCCCGGCCAGCCCAGCCTACGAGCAGTACTTC.

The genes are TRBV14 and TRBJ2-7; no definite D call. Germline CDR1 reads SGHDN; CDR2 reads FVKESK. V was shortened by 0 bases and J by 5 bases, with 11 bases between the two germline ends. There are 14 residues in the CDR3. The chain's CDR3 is CASSQEVSVDEQYF. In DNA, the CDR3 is TGTGCCAGCAGCCAAGAGGTATCGGTGGACGAGCAGTACTTC.

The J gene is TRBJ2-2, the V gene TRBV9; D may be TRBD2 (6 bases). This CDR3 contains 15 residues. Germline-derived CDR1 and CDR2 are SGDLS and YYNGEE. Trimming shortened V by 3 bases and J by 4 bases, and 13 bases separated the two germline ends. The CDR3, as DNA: TGTGCCAGCAGCGGTAGCGGTTCCTCCACCGGGGAGCTGTTTTTT. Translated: CASSGSGSSTGELFF.

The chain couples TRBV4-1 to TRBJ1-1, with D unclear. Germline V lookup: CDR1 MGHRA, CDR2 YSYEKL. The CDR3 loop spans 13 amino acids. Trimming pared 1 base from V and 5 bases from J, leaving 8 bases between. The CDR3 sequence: CASSQAPGTEAFF. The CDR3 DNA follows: TGCGCCAGCAGCCAAGCGCCAGGAACTGAAGCTTTCTTT.

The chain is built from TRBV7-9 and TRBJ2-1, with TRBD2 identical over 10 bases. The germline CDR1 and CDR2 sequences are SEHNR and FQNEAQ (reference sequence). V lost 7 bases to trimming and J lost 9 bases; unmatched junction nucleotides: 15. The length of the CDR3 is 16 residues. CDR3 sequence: CASTSSGRAVNGEQFF. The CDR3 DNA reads TGTGCCAGCACCTCCAGCGGGAGGGCCGTAAACGGTGAGCAGTTCTTC. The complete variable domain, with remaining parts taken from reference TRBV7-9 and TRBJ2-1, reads DTGVSQNPRHKITKRGQNVTFRCDPISEHNRLYWYRQTLGQGPEFLTYFQNEAQLEKSRLLSDRFSAERPKGSFSTLEIQRTEQGDSAMYLCASTSSGRAVNGEQFFGPGTRLTVL.

The CDR3 protein is CASSPGKRTEAFF. The CDR3 bases are TGTGCCAGCAGCCCAGGGAAGCGCACTGAAGCTTTCTTT. The V gene is TRBV7-9, the J gene TRBJ1-1; D perhaps matches TRBD1 (5 bases). The CDR3 has 13 amino acids. Germline V gene data show CDR1 as SEHNR and CDR2 as FQNEAQ (reference sequence). V lost 5 bases to trimming and J lost 4 bases, with 11 bases between them.